This T cell receptor beta chain was retrieved from a study of blood T cell repertoires in COVID-19 (dated by TCRdb to 2020 to 2022). Some background on the complete study: Samples from collaborators originated in the United States, Italy and Spain and spanned both the acute and convalescent phases of COVID-19. The prospective study material was composed of cDNA or gDNA derived from T cells, B-cell-depleted T cells, or PBMCs. The dataset comprised deeply sampled blood TCRbeta repertoires from subjects exposed to, actively infected with, or recovered from COVID-19. The repertoires were made available in a free public database intended to serve as a resource for research on the immune response to SARS-CoV-2. The samples were drawn from the first 160 participants of the ongoing ImmuneRACE study and from 950 to 1,500 subjects provided by 6 global collaborators. The sample metadata nearly always contained a de-identified subject ID, COVID-19 status, age in years and sex. Where HLA class I and class II types were available, the types were taken from metadata supplied by the sample provider, not from assay-based typing.

To note about this clone: Its binding antigen is unknown. The input lacks base qualities; no much larger clone sits a single base away.

Its CDR3 holds 12 amino acids, cysteine through phenylalanine. This entry keeps only the CDR3 DNA: 36 bases, framed from base 1. CDR1 SNHLY and CDR2 FYNNEI were looked up in the germline V gene. The V end loses 8 bases and the J end loses 6 bases, and a stretch of 13 bases separates them. On the study overall, not on this receptor specifically: How much clinical and demographic metadata was included differed by source and by participant, and the metadata was provided uncurated.

TCRbeta CDR3 regions were amplified from genomic DNA by means of the immunoSEQ Assay, a bias-controlled multiplex PCR. On the study's bioinformatics: The number of nucleated cells in each sample was estimated by amplification of reference gene primers within the assay. Sequence reads were collapsed and filtered to measure the absolute abundance of every unique TCRbeta CDR3 rearrangement. Productive Simpson clonality was computed per sample as the square root of Simpson's diversity index over productive rearrangements. The table was pulled from immuneACCESS by TCRdb, which kept in-frame rearrangements only. Such tables lose some clones; where checked, under half of the loss comes from unresolved V genes, and the rest has no known cause. V, J and clone size derive from that table, while D and trimming were established from the DNA sequence. Across this sample there are 250,000 to 300,000 clones, with 86% seen only once. The biggest ten clones account for less than 3% of the sample.

Collaborating institutions collected whole blood in K2EDTA tubes following their own protocols. Collaborator samples were shipped for TCRbeta analysis as frozen whole blood, isolated PBMCs, or DNA extracted from either sample type. The chain couples TRBV2 to TRBJ1-2; tentative D gene TRBD1, with 6 bases matching. The sequencing input was peripheral blood. The receptor was isolated from a young woman with active or convalescent COVID-19. The CDR3 protein is CASPGQRDGYTF. Read as DNA, the sequence is TGTGCCAGCCCGGGACAAAGAGATGGCTACACCTTC.